The 11 T cell receptor beta chains reported below all come from one sample, sequenced in a study of T cell responses to AZD1222 COVID-19 vaccine. Method: immunoSEQ multiplex PCR; TCRdb's copy keeps in-frame clones and lacks some. The table has 130,000 or so clones, 75% to 95% seen once. Material: peripheral blood, obtained 28 days after the second dose of the MenACWY control vaccine. These receptor sequences come from an adult who received the MenACWY meningococcal vaccine as a control.

The chain employs TRBV12-5 and TRBJ2-1; TRBD2 aligns across 13 bases. V shed 0 bases and J 5 bases; nucleotides not matched to a gene: 4. CDR1 is LGHNT, CDR2 FRNRAP, per germline. CDR3 size: 17 residues. The CDR3 nucleotides are TGTGCTAGTGGTTTGGTACTAGCGGGGGGGCCCCACAATGAGCAGTTCTTC. Encoded protein: CASGLVLAGGPHNEQFF.

The chain employs TRBV24-1 and TRBJ2-3; TRBD2 agrees at 7 bases. V was pared by 4 bases and J by 2 bases, with 8 bases of the junction left unmatched. CDR3 length: 16 residues. Germline CDR1 and CDR2: KGHDR and SFDVKD. The CDR3 region has the DNA TGTGCCACCAGTGACCCTTCAGCGGGACTCACAGATACGCAGTATTTT. It encodes CATSDPSAGLTDTQYF.

The chain uses TRBV24-1 and TRBJ2-3; a possible D gene is TRBD2 (6 bases). CDR1 and CDR2 from the germline V gene are KGHDR and SFDVKD. Trimming left V 5 bases short and J 2 bases short, with 13 bases between. The CDR3 runs 15 residues. CDR3 protein: CATSVSGVNTDTQYF. The CDR3 DNA follows: TGTGCCACCAGTGTTTCGGGGGTCAACACAGATACGCAGTATTTT.

The chain employs TRBV3-1 (or the pseudogene TRBV3-2) and TRBJ2-3; D possibly corresponds to TRBD2 (7 bases). V was shortened by 11 bases and J by 3 bases, with 15 bases between the two germline ends. CDR3 length: 13 amino acids. Germline CDR1 is LGHDT and CDR2 is YNNKEL (reference sequence). CDR3 in DNA: TGTGCCGCCGGGCGGGGGCAGACAGATACGCAGTATTTT. Its protein is CAAGRGQTDTQYF.

The chain has TRBV5-4 and TRBJ2-1; no clear D. In germline, CDR1 is SGHNT, CDR2 YYREEE (reference sequence). Trimming took 4 bases from V and 3 from J, leaving 8 bases between them. The CDR3 contains 13 residues. The CDR3 region has the DNA TGTGCCAGCAGCGCGGTCCTCTACAATGAGCAGTTCTTC. Translated, it gives CASSAVLYNEQFF.

V usage is TRBV7-9 and J usage is TRBJ2-6; D call uncertain. Germline lookup yields CDR1 SEHNR and CDR2 FQNEAQ (reference sequence). The CDR3 loop spans 14 amino acids. The V and J ends lost 5 bases and 3 bases respectively, with 8 bases between them. CDR3 sequence reads: CASSVMFGANVLTF. Written as DNA, the CDR3 is TGTGCCAGCAGCGTTATGTTTGGGGCCAACGTCCTGACTTTC.

The genes are TRBV18 and TRBJ2-5, with 9 bases lining up with TRBD1. Germline V gives CDR1 KGHSH, CDR2 LQKENI. The CDR3 contains 17 residues. J gave up 0 bases and V 1 base, and 6 bases lay outside the gene matches. The CDR3 region is CASSPQRGQGYQETQYF. CDR3 sequence (DNA): TGTGCCAGCTCACCACAGAGAGGACAGGGGTACCAAGAGACCCAGTACTTC.

This clone has just one count. J is TRBJ2-2 and V is TRBV24-1; no firm D call. Trimming left V 4 bases short and J 8 bases short, with 7 bases between. This CDR3 has 12 amino acids. Germline assignment: CDR1 KGHDR and CDR2 SFDVKD. The CDR3 here is CATSESGGELFF. The CDR3 bases are TGTGCCACCAGTGAATCTGGGGGGGAGCTGTTTTTT.

The rearrangement links TRBV6-5 to TRBJ2-7, with 7 bases fitting TRBD2. Germline loops: CDR1 MNHEY, CDR2 SVGAGI. Trimming removed 2 bases from V and 3 bases from J; junction bases left unmatched: 4. The CDR3 covers 14 residues. For the CDR3, the DNA is TGTGCCAGCAGTTACGGGACTAAGAACTACGAGCAGTACTTC. This translates into CASSYGTKNYEQYF.

This chain connects TRBV1 to TRBJ2-7; TRBD2 is the table's D call, not checked against the DNA. TRBV1 is labeled a pseudogene. The CDR3 loop spans 16 amino acids. CDR3 in amino acids: CTSSQDAGRRTYEQYV. The CDR3 DNA reads TGCACCAGCAGCCAAGATGCGGGACGGCGGACCTACGAGCAGTACGTC.

The rearrangement uses TRBV11-2 and TRBJ2-1, with D perhaps TRBD2 (5 bases). The V gene lost 6 bases and the J gene lost 7 bases, with 19 bases spanning the gap. From germline, CDR1 is SGHAT and CDR2 FQNNGV. The CDR3 has 15 amino acids. The CDR3 nucleotides are TGTGCCAGCAGTTACCCCGGAGGCCTAGCAAATGAGCAGTTCTTC. Its protein product is CASSYPGGLANEQFF.